The 6 T cell receptor beta chains listed next were all sequenced from one sample in a study of beta chain features in type 1 diabetes. The sequenced template was cDNA made from the entire isolated RNA. Some clones are missing from TCRdb's copy, which holds only in-frame ones; the method was immunoSEQ multiplex PCR. The profile shows about 620,000 clones, roughly a sixth of them singletons. The specimen sequenced was naive CD4+ T cells from blood. The receptors stem from a man aged 18 to 30 in good health.

The chain joins TRBV30 to TRBJ1-2; TRBD1 aligns across 8 bases. V gave up 2 bases and J gave up 5 bases; unmatched junction bases: 7. This CDR3 comprises 14 residues. Germline CDR1 is GTSNPN and CDR2 is SVGIG (reference sequence). As DNA, the CDR3 is TGTGCCTGGAGTCAGACAGGGGAATCATATGGCTACACCTTC. Protein sequence: CAWSQTGESYGYTF. Using reference TRBV30 and TRBJ1-2 for the parts outside the CDR3, the full variable domain is SQTIHQWPATLVQPVGSPLSLECTVEGTSNPNLYWYRQAAGRGLQLLFYSVGIGQISSEVPQNLSASRPQDRQFILSSKKLLLSDSGFYLCAWSQTGESYGYTFGSGTRLTVV.

Only a few counts were recorded for this clone. The genes are TRBV20-1 and TRBJ1-1; no clear D. CDR3 length: 11 amino acids. Germline V lookup: CDR1 DFQATT, CDR2 SNEGSKA (reference sequence). The V end lost 4 bases, the J end lost 0 bases, and 3 bases lay between the germline ends. The chain's CDR3 is CSATMNTEAFF. The CDR3 DNA reads TGCAGTGCTACGATGAACACTGAAGCTTTCTTT.

This clone was detected a few times. The chain carries TRBV11-2 and TRBJ2-7; 9 nucleotides line up with TRBD1. The CDR3 covers 16 residues. V gave up 1 base and J gave up 2 bases; unmatched junction bases: 6. Germline-derived CDR1 and CDR2 are SGHAT and FQNNGV. Written as DNA, the CDR3 is TGTGCCAGCAGCTTAGGAGGACAGGGGTTCGCCTACGAGCAGTACTTC. Translation: CASSLGGQGFAYEQYF.

V usage is TRBV18 and J usage is TRBJ1-2; D remains unclear. The CDR3 runs to 13 residues. Germline assignment: CDR1 KGHSH and CDR2 LQKENI. V gave up 0 bases and J gave up 7 bases, with 9 bases separating them. CDR3 coding DNA: TGTGCCAGCTCACCACCCTCCTGGGCTGGCTACACCTTC. Residues: CASSPPSWAGYTF.

The chain uses TRBV7-9 and TRBJ2-1; D perhaps matches TRBD2 (5 bases). Trimming left V 1 base short and J 2 bases short, with 9 bases between. The CDR3 runs to 15 residues. Germline lookup yields CDR1 SEHNR and CDR2 FQNEAQ (reference sequence). The CDR3 nucleotides read TGTGCCAGCAGCTTAGGAGGGAACCCCTACAATGAGCAGTTCTTC. Protein product: CASSLGGNPYNEQFF.

About this clone: In the same sample, other DNA sequences code for this CDR3. The rearrangement uses TRBV6-5 and TRBJ2-7; 12 bases match TRBD2. The CDR3 totals 14 residues. CDR1 is MNHEY, CDR2 SVGAGI, per germline. J lost 2 bases, V lost 5 bases, and 1 base had no gene match. Here the CDR3 reads CASSRTSGTYEQYF. The CDR3 nucleotides read TGTGCCAGCAGTAGGACTAGCGGGACCTACGAGCAGTACTTC.